These T cell receptor beta chains were read from a single sample in a study of beta chain features in type 1 diabetes. Generated by immunoSEQ multiplex PCR, the TCRdb table keeps only in-frame clones and is missing some. This table holds about 700,000 clones, 10% to 15% found once. Sequenced sample: naive CD4+ T cells from blood. These receptors all come from a man aged 18 to 35 with type 1 diabetes. Both conserved end residues are part of each CDR3. D genes are given only for firm matches. Clone sizes are given selectively: once, few, many, or a class where the clone is expanded.

cdr3_nt cdr3_aa v_call clone_size j_call d_call
TGTGCCAGCAGCTTAGGACAGGGCACCGGCAATGAGCAGTTCTTC CASSLGQGTGNEQFF TRBV7-9 NA TRBJ2-1 TRBD1
TGTGCCAGCAGCGTGGGGCCAGGGGGTCAAGAGACCCAGTACTTC CASSVGPGGQETQYF TRBV9 NA TRBJ2-5 TRBD1
TGTGCCAGCAGTGCTGAAGGAGGTTATCAGCCCCAGCATTTT CASSAEGGYQPQHF TRBV28 few TRBJ1-5 NA
TGTGCCAGCAGCCAAGACGATCCACGGAGCGGGGGCCTAACCCTCACAGATACGCAGTATTTT CASSQDDPRSGGLTLTDTQYF TRBV14 few TRBJ2-3 TRBD2
TGTGCCAGCAGCTTTACTCAAGGTGAAAAACTGTTTTTT CASSFTQGEKLFF TRBV7-9 NA TRBJ1-4 NA
TGTGCCAGCAGTCCCAGCACAGATACGCAGTATTTT CASSPSTDTQYF TRBV6-6 NA TRBJ2-3 NA
TGCGCCAGCAGCTTCACAGAGAGCACAGATACGCAGTATTTT CASSFTESTDTQYF TRBV5-1 few TRBJ2-3 NA
TGCGCCAGCACCTCCAGCGGGGCAACTAATGAAAAACTGTTTTTT CASTSSGATNEKLFF TRBV5-1 NA TRBJ1-4 NA
TGTGCCATCAGCCCGGAGCAGAACACTGAAGCTTTCTTT CAISPEQNTEAFF TRBV10-3 once TRBJ1-1 NA
TGTGCCAGCAGCCCAGGGTACACCGGGGAGCTGTTTTTT CASSPGYTGELFF TRBV28 few TRBJ2-2 NA
TGTGCCAGCAGCTCCATCGGGGGGCCCAACGAGCAGTACTTC CASSSIGGPNEQYF TRBV7-8 NA TRBJ2-7 NA
TGTGCCAGCAGCCTACAGGGATTGGAGCAGTACTTC CASSLQGLEQYF TRBV7-9 few TRBJ2-7 NA
TGTGCCAGCAGCCAATCGCCGACTAACTATGGCTACACCTTC CASSQSPTNYGYTF TRBV16 few TRBJ1-2 NA
TGTGCCAGCGGGTTACAGGGGAGCTCTGGAAACACCATATATTTT CASGLQGSSGNTIYF TRBV7-9 NA TRBJ1-3 TRBD1
TGTGCCAGCAGCTTTCAGGGAGCGAACACTGAAGCTTTCTTT CASSFQGANTEAFF TRBV7-2 NA TRBJ1-1 NA
TGTGCCAGCAGCGCCCAACGACTTCGGGGGGCCACAGATACGCAGTATTTT CASSAQRLRGATDTQYF TRBV9 NA TRBJ2-3 NA
TGTGCCAGCAGCTTTTGGGGGAGACCTAACTATGGCTACACCTTC CASSFWGRPNYGYTF TRBV7-9 NA TRBJ1-2 NA
TGTGCCAGCAGTGACCGGTCAGGGGAGGCCAACGTCCTGACTTTC CASSDRSGEANVLTF TRBV6-1 few TRBJ2-6 NA
TGTGCCAGCAGCCAAGGCGGCTCAAACATAAATGAAAAACTGTTTTTT CASSQGGSNINEKLFF TRBV14 NA TRBJ1-4 NA
TGCAGCGCACAAGTCATGAACACTGAAGCTTTCTTT CSAQVMNTEAFF TRBV29-1 NA TRBJ1-1 NA
TGTGCCAGCAGCCACAGGTTGTATGGCTACACCTTC CASSHRLYGYTF TRBV7-2 few TRBJ1-2 NA
TGTGCCAGTCGTAGCGGGGGGGACTCCTACAATGAGCAGTTCTTC CASRSGGDSYNEQFF TRBV10-3 NA TRBJ2-1 TRBD2
TGTGCCTGGAGTGTCCCTCCCCTAATCGGGGGGCCGCGTGAGACCCAGTACTTC CAWSVPPLIGGPRETQYF TRBV30 NA TRBJ2-5 NA
TGTGCCAGCAGGCAGACAGTGAACACTGAAGCTTTCTTT CASRQTVNTEAFF TRBV27 NA TRBJ1-1 NA
TGTGCCAGTAGTGCTACCGGGACAGGGTCCTACGAGCAGTACTTC CASSATGTGSYEQYF TRBV19 NA TRBJ2-7 TRBD1
TGTGCCAGCAGCTTGCAGGGGCGAGGTGAGCAGTTCTTC CASSLQGRGEQFF TRBV13 few TRBJ2-1 NA
TGTGCCAGCAGCCTCCCGACAGTTAACTATGGCTACACCTTC CASSLPTVNYGYTF TRBV7-8 NA TRBJ1-2 NA
TGTGCCAGCAGCCCCATAAGGGCTGCACCCCTCCACTTT CASSPIRAAPLHF TRBV7-2 few TRBJ1-6 NA
TGCGCCAGCAGCCCTACCGGGACAGGAGCAGCGTCTGGAAACACCATATATTTT CASSPTGTGAASGNTIYF TRBV5-1 NA TRBJ1-3 TRBD1
TGCGCCAGCAGCTTGGCCGGGGACAATAGCAATCAGCCCCAGCATTTT CASSLAGDNSNQPQHF TRBV5-1 NA TRBJ1-5 NA
TGTGCCAGCAGGCGGGGACAGGGAAACTACGAGCAGTACTTC CASRRGQGNYEQYF TRBV28 NA TRBJ2-7 TRBD1
TGTGCCAGCAGTTCCATCAACAGGGTTGGCTCCTACGAGCAGTACTTC CASSSINRVGSYEQYF TRBV28 few TRBJ2-7 NA
TGTGCCAGCAGTTTCGCGGTGACAGGGGGCTCCTACGAGCAGTACTTC CASSFAVTGGSYEQYF TRBV28 few TRBJ2-7 TRBD1
TGTGCCAGCAGTGAATATTGGCCACGGGGGAAGAGCTCCTACAATGAGCAGTTCTTC CASSEYWPRGKSSYNEQFF TRBV6-1 NA TRBJ2-1 NA
TGCGCCAGCAGAAGGGGGACGGAGACCCAGTACTTC CASRRGTETQYF TRBV5-1 few TRBJ2-5 NA